This T cell receptor beta chain stems from a study of shared clonotypes between healthy human individuals. Trimming at V came to 8 bases and at J to 6 bases, leaving 6 bases not matched to a gene. From germline, CDR1 is MNHNS and CDR2 SASEGT. The CDR3 sequence is 13 residues long. Sequenced by immunoSEQ multiplex PCR; TCRdb stores in-frame clones only, minus some. The table has a few hundred thousand clones, over 70% seen once. What was sequenced was memory CD4+ T cells sorted from blood. Specified subset: CD45RA-negative fraction. The TCR sequence derives from a man in his thirties or forties in good health. The J gene is TRBJ2-2, the V gene TRBV6-1, with 7 bases that match TRBD2. The CDR3 is CASWTSRAGELFF. CDR3 coding DNA: TGTGCCAGCTGGACTAGTCGCGCCGGGGAGCTGTTTTTT.